Each of the 3 T cell receptor beta chains below was sequenced from the same sample in a study of blood T cell repertoires in COVID-19. Profiled with immunoSEQ multiplex PCR; TCRdb holds only in-frame clones, not every one. The sample has approximately 30,000 clones, less than 80% seen once; the top ten hold roughly 40%. Sequences were obtained from peripheral blood. Receptors were obtained from a man between 65 and 85 years old with acute or convalescent COVID-19.

V is TRBV18 and J is TRBJ2-1; the D is unclear. This CDR3 region has 17 residues. Germline V gives CDR1 KGHSH, CDR2 LQKENI. V lost 3 bases, J lost 5 bases, and 20 bases lay in between. The CDR3 DNA follows: TGTGCCAGCTCACCGCCACGAGGCACTTCCCTCCACAATGAGCAGTTCTTC. It is translated as CASSPPRGTSLHNEQFF.

This clone was observed a handful of times. The chain couples TRBV2 to TRBJ2-7; 13 bases agree with TRBD2. This CDR3 spans 19 amino acids. In germline, CDR1 is SNHLY, CDR2 FYNNEI. V shed 5 bases, J shed 4 bases, and the junction held 17 bases outside the gene matches. The CDR3 DNA sequence: TGTGCCAGCAGTTTTACGGGACTAGCGGGACCACGATTCGCGTACGAGCAGTACTTC. Protein: CASSFTGLAGPRFAYEQYF. Filled out from reference TRBV2 and TRBJ2-7, the complete variable domain reads EPEVTQTPSHQVTQMGQEVILRCVPISNHLYFYWYRQILGQKVEFLVSFYNNEISEKSEIFDDQFSVERPDGSNFTLKIRSTKLEDSAMYFCASSFTGLAGPRFAYEQYFGPGTRLTVT.

The chain recombines TRBV6-1 with TRBJ2-1, with TRBD2 identical over 8 bases. CDR1 is MNHNS, CDR2 SASEGT, per germline. Unmatched junction bases numbered 5, after V lost 2 bases and J lost 5 bases. CDR3 length: 15 residues. DNA of the CDR3: TGTGCCAGCAGTGAATTTGCGGGAGGCCACAATGAGCAGTTCTTC. Its protein product is CASSEFAGGHNEQFF.